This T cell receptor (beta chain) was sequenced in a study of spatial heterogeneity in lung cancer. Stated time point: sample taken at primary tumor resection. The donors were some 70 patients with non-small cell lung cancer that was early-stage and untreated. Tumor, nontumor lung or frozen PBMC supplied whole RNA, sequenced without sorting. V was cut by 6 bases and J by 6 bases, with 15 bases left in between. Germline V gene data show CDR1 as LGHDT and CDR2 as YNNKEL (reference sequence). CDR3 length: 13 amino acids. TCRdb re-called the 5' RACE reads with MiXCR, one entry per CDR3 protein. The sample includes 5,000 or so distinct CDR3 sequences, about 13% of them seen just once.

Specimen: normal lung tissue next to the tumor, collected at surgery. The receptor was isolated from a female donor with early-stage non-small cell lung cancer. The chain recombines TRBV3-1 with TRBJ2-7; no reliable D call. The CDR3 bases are TGTGCCAGCAGTCCAGGCTATCGGGCCGAGCAGTACTTC. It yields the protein CASSPGYRAEQYF.